This entry is about one T cell receptor beta chain. Its antigen is not identified. Libraries were prepared by immunoSEQ multiplex PCR; TCRdb keeps only in-frame clonotypes and omits some of them. The table shows some 110,000 clones, with approximately 85% occurring only once. The data belong to a study of T cell responses to AZD1222 COVID-19 vaccine. Notes on the study in general: Donors, mostly white British, included more females; clonal diversity was possibly underestimated.

The V end was cut by 1 base, the J end by 7 bases, with 13 bases between. CDR1 and CDR2 from the germline V gene are LNHNV and YYDKDF (reference sequence). This CDR3 is 14 amino acids long. This receptor was identified in an adult who received the AZD1222 COVID-19 vaccine. Sequences were derived from peripheral blood, sampled 28 days after the second AZD1222 dose. The chain carries TRBV15 and TRBJ1-2, with a possible D match to TRBD1 (5 bases). The chain's CDR3 is CATSRGDSVGGYTF. Here the CDR3 DNA reads TGTGCCACCAGCAGAGGGGACTCCGTGGGTGGCTACACCTTC.